Following are 16 T cell receptor beta chains from one sample sequenced in a study of blood T cell repertoires in COVID-19. This table comes from immunoSEQ multiplex PCR, and its TCRdb copy is limited to in-frame clones, with some not included. Of about 180,000 clones listed, more than 75% are singletons. The specimen was PBMCs or T cells enriched from blood (not recorded which). These receptors originate from a human donor with acute COVID-19. The donor label of this sample is uncertain.

This rearrangement joins TRBV5-8 to TRBJ2-5; 8 nucleotides match TRBD1. The CDR3 covers 15 residues. Germline assignment: CDR1 SGHTS and CDR2 YDEGEE. Unmatched junction bases numbered 7, after V lost 4 bases and J lost 2 bases. The CDR3 is CASSPGQATQETQYF. The CDR3 DNA is TGTGCCAGCAGCCCGGGACAGGCGACTCAAGAGACCCAGTACTTC. Supplemented by reference TRBV5-8 and TRBJ2-5, the full variable domain reads EAGVTQSPTHLIKTRGQQATLRCSPISGHTSVYWYQQALGLGLQFLLWYDEGEERNRGNFPPRFSGRQFPNYSSELNVNALELEDSALYLCASSPGQATQETQYFGPGTRLLVL.

V is TRBV7-9 and J is TRBJ2-7, with 15 bases that match TRBD2. V lost 5 bases, J lost 3 bases, and 5 bases stayed unmatched. Germline-derived CDR1 and CDR2 are SEHNR and FQNEAQ (reference sequence). This CDR3 has 16 residues. The CDR3 DNA follows: TGTGCCAGCAGCCCAGGACTAGCGGGGGGGATCTACGAGCAGTACTTC. It specifies CASSPGLAGGIYEQYF. The variable domain in full, completed from reference TRBV7-9 and TRBJ2-7, reads DTGVSQNPRHKITKRGQNVTFRCDPISEHNRLYWYRQTLGQGPEFLTYFQNEAQLEKSRLLSDRFSAERPKGSFSTLEIQRTEQGDSAMYLCASSPGLAGGIYEQYFGPGTRLTVT.

The chain joins TRBV24-1 to TRBJ1-5; TRBD1 agrees at 7 bases. The V gene's germline CDR1 is KGHDR and CDR2 SFDVKD. Germline trimming cut 4 bases from V and 6 bases from J; bases unmatched to any gene: 11. This CDR3 has 16 amino acids. The CDR3 here is CATSENDRAWGQPQHF. CDR3 sequence (DNA): TGTGCCACCAGTGAGAATGACAGGGCATGGGGTCAGCCCCAGCATTTT.

The chain has TRBV5-1 and TRBJ2-5, with 14 bases lining up with TRBD2. Trimming took 4 bases from V and 2 from J; bases not matched to a gene: 4. This CDR3 is 16 amino acids long. Germline CDR1 is SGHRS and CDR2 is YFSETQ. As DNA, the CDR3 is TGCGCCAGCAGCCCGGGACTAGCGGGGGCACAAGAGACCCAGTACTTC. It yields the protein CASSPGLAGAQETQYF.

The V gene is TRBV6-5, the J gene TRBJ1-5, with D perhaps TRBD1 (6 bases). This CDR3 has 15 amino acids. CDR1 and CDR2 from the germline V gene are MNHEY and SVGAGI. V was trimmed by 6 bases and J by 1 base, leaving 13 bases between them. This chain's CDR3 is CASRWGGASNQPQHF. The CDR3 DNA is TGTGCCAGCAGGTGGGGGGGGGCGAGCAATCAGCCCCAGCATTTT.

The V call is TRBV27, the J call TRBJ2-6; 7 bases are a match to TRBD1. V shed 4 bases and J 0 bases; nucleotides not matched to a gene: 12. The germline gives CDR1 MNHEY, CDR2 SMNVEV (reference sequence). The CDR3 totals 19 residues. The CDR3 loop reads CASSSAGTETLSGANVLTF. CDR3 DNA: TGTGCCAGCAGTTCCGCCGGGACAGAGACCCTCTCTGGGGCCAACGTCCTGACTTTC. The full variable domain, with the rest looked up from reference TRBV27 and TRBJ2-6, is EAQVTQNPRYLITVTGKKLTVTCSQNMNHEYMSWYRQDPGLGLRQIYYSMNVEVTDKGDVPEGYKVSRKEKRNFPLILESPSPNQTSLYFCASSSAGTETLSGANVLTFGAGSRLTVL.

The V and J genes are TRBV19 and TRBJ2-3; D not resolved. The germline V gene has CDR1 LNHDA and CDR2 SQIVND (reference sequence). The CDR3 totals 14 residues. V lost 5 bases and J lost 2, with 11 bases in between. The CDR3 nucleotides are TGTGCCAGTAGTTTTCCCACTAACACAGATACGCAGTATTTT. Translated: CASSFPTNTDTQYF.

The gene calls are TRBV7-2 and TRBJ2-3, with 7 positions matching TRBD2. With 4 bases clipped from V and 4 bases from J, the junction kept 8 bases outside the gene matches. This CDR3 is built from 15 residues. CDR1 is SGHTA, CDR2 FQGNSA, per germline. The CDR3 DNA follows: TGTGCCAGCAGCTCCCAGCGGGGTAGGGCAGATACGCAGTATTTT. Translated: CASSSQRGRADTQYF.

For the CDR3, the DNA is TGTGCCAGCACCCCCCGTGGAAACACCATATATTTT. Its translation: CASTPRGNTIYF. The chain employs TRBV2 and TRBJ1-3; no reliable D call. Trimming took off 7 bases at V and 3 bases at J, with 7 bases between the two ends. The V gene's germline CDR1 is SNHLY and CDR2 FYNNEI. This CDR3 comprises 12 residues.

The rearrangement joins TRBV4-2 to TRBJ2-1, with D tentatively TRBD1 (5 bases). Germline lookup yields CDR1 LGHNA and CDR2 YNFKEQ. The ends were cut back, 4 bases at V and 4 bases at J, with 14 bases in the middle. This CDR3 has 15 residues. The CDR3 loop is CASSLSSTGYNEQFF. CDR3 nucleotides: TGTGCCAGCAGCCTCTCCAGCACAGGTTACAATGAGCAGTTCTTC.

The V call is TRBV7-9, the J call TRBJ2-5; 8 nucleotides match TRBD2. The CDR3 has 16 amino acids. CDR1 SEHNR and CDR2 FQNEAQ come from the germline V gene (reference sequence). Trimming cost V 0 bases and J 4 bases; bases outside gene matches: 7. The CDR3: CASSLARGGLGETQYF. The CDR3, as DNA: TGTGCCAGCAGCTTAGCCCGGGGGGGCCTCGGAGAGACCCAGTACTTC.

This rearrangement joins TRBV5-1 to TRBJ2-7, with TRBD1 matching 9 bases. The length of the CDR3 is 15 residues. V shed 1 base, J shed 5 bases, and the junction held 7 bases outside the gene matches. The germline gives CDR1 SGHRS, CDR2 YFSETQ. The CDR3 coding sequence is TGCGCCAGCAGCTTGATCGGACAGGGGATCGACGAGCAGTACTTC. This encodes CASSLIGQGIDEQYF.

The chain links TRBV7-2 to TRBJ2-7; 10 bases line up with TRBD2. The trim removed 1 base at V and 6 bases at J, leaving 9 bases unmatched. The CDR3 has 16 amino acids. The germline V gene encodes CDR1 SGHTA and CDR2 FQGNSA. CDR3 protein: CASSLVVSGGAREQYF. As DNA, the CDR3 is TGTGCCAGCAGCTTAGTAGTAAGCGGGGGGGCGCGCGAGCAGTACTTC.

The chain couples TRBV7-9 to TRBJ1-1; no clear D gene. CDR1 is SEHNR, CDR2 FQNEAQ, per germline (reference sequence). This CDR3 is built from 15 residues. Trimming pared 2 bases from V and 4 bases from J, leaving 14 bases between. CDR3 sequence: CASSLSRALSTEAFF. The CDR3 DNA is TGTGCCAGCAGCTTATCGAGGGCCCTAAGCACTGAAGCTTTCTTT.

This chain uses TRBV5-1 with TRBJ2-1; 8 nucleotides line up with TRBD1. This CDR3 spans 15 amino acids. V was pared by 4 bases and J by 4 bases, with 7 bases of the junction left unmatched. CDR1 is SGHRS, CDR2 YFSETQ, per germline. For the CDR3, the DNA is TGCGCCAGCAGCGCGGGACAGGCGGGTTACAATGAGCAGTTCTTC. The encoded protein is CASSAGQAGYNEQFF.

The rearrangement joins TRBV4-1 to TRBJ1-4; D remains unclear. Germline assignment: CDR1 MGHRA and CDR2 YSYEKL. The CDR3 spans 17 residues. Trimming left V 2 bases short and J 1 base short, with 14 bases between. As DNA, the CDR3 is TGCGCCAGCAGCCAATTGTTGGTCGGGGTAACTAATGAAAAACTGTTTTTT. Its protein is CASSQLLVGVTNEKLFF.